The rows below give T cell receptor beta chains drawn from one sample of a study of T cell changes during pregnancy in multiple sclerosis. Clones were read by immunoSEQ multiplex PCR, and TCRdb kept only the in-frame ones, dropping some. This table has 70,000 to 75,000 clones, around 85% appearing once. The source material was peripheral blood, sampled before pregnancy. These receptors were taken from a female donor with multiple sclerosis, enrolled in a pregnancy study. CDR3s include the opening cysteine and the closing phenylalanine or tryptophan. A D gene is named only where the DNA matches it firmly. Some rows have no size entry. The others give once, few or many, or a class for an expanded clone.

CDR3 protein: CASSLVYSNLNTGELFF
CDR3 DNA: TGTGCCAGCAGCCTAGTCTACAGTAATTTGAACACCGGGGAGCTGTTTTTT
clone size: -
J gene: TRBJ2-2
D gene: -
V gene: TRBV7-6

CDR3 protein: CASSLHETSGSSYEQYF
CDR3 DNA: TGCGCCAGCAGCCTCCATGAGACTAGCGGCAGCTCCTACGAGCAGTACTTC
clone size: -
J gene: TRBJ2-7
D gene: TRBD2
V gene: TRBV4-1

CDR3 protein: CASSSGQGLNTEAFF
CDR3 DNA: TGTGCCAGCAGCTCTGGACAGGGATTGAACACTGAAGCTTTCTTT
clone size: -
J gene: TRBJ1-1
D gene: TRBD1
V gene: TRBV5-4

CDR3 protein: CASSFGREPSTDTQYF
CDR3 DNA: TGTGCCAGCAGCTTTGGCCGGGAGCCTAGCACAGATACGCAGTATTTT
clone size: -
J gene: TRBJ2-3
D gene: -
V gene: TRBV7-9

CDR3 protein: CASSIDDRVVNQPQHF
CDR3 DNA: TGTGCCAGTAGTATAGATGACAGGGTGGTCAATCAGCCCCAGCATTTT
clone size: -
J gene: TRBJ1-5
D gene: TRBD1
V gene: TRBV19

CDR3 protein: CASSPYVAGEGETQYF
CDR3 DNA: TGTGCCAGCTCACCGTACGTAGCGGGAGAGGGGGAGACCCAGTACTTC
clone size: -
J gene: TRBJ2-5
D gene: TRBD2
V gene: TRBV18

CDR3 protein: CASSETGDRAEAFF
CDR3 DNA: TGTGCCAGCAGCGAGACAGGGGACAGGGCTGAAGCTTTCTTT
clone size: -
J gene: TRBJ1-1
D gene: TRBD1
V gene: TRBV7-3

CDR3 protein: CASSEKRDRVETQYF
CDR3 DNA: TGCGCCAGCAGTGAGAAGAGGGACAGGGTAGAGACCCAGTACTTC
clone size: -
J gene: TRBJ2-5
D gene: TRBD1
V gene: TRBV10-2

CDR3 protein: CASSLGTVYEQYF
CDR3 DNA: TGTGCCAGCAGCTTGGGGACAGTCTACGAGCAGTACTTC
clone size: once
J gene: TRBJ2-7
D gene: -
V gene: TRBV5-4

CDR3 protein: CASSPLEQDPGNGYTF
CDR3 DNA: TGTGCCAGCTCACCCCTCGAGCAGGACCCCGGGAATGGCTACACCTTC
clone size: -
J gene: TRBJ1-2
D gene: -
V gene: TRBV18

CDR3 protein: CASSAVDRGFVMNTEAFF
CDR3 DNA: TGTGCCAGCAGCGCCGTCGACAGGGGGTTTGTCATGAACACTGAAGCTTTCTTT
clone size: once
J gene: TRBJ1-1
D gene: TRBD1
V gene: TRBV9

CDR3 protein: CASSWAETEAFF
CDR3 DNA: TGTGCCAGCAGCTGGGCTGAGACTGAAGCTTTCTTT
clone size: once
J gene: TRBJ1-1
D gene: -
V gene: TRBV5-4

CDR3 protein: CASSPPAGMNTEAFF
CDR3 DNA: TGTGCCAGCTCACCACCGGCAGGTATGAACACTGAAGCTTTCTTT
clone size: -
J gene: TRBJ1-1
D gene: -
V gene: TRBV18

CDR3 protein: CASSILQGTEAFF
CDR3 DNA: TGTGCCAGCAGCATATTACAGGGGACTGAAGCTTTCTTT
clone size: -
J gene: TRBJ1-1
D gene: TRBD1
V gene: TRBV7-3

CDR3 protein: CSVEQGAGNTIYF
CDR3 DNA: TGCAGCGTTGAACAGGGGGCTGGAAACACCATATATTTT
clone size: -
J gene: TRBJ1-3
D gene: TRBD1
V gene: TRBV29-1

CDR3 protein: CASAGAGGGDTQYF
CDR3 DNA: TGTGCCAGCGCCGGGGCGGGGGGCGGAGATACGCAGTATTTT
clone size: -
J gene: TRBJ2-3
D gene: TRBD2
V gene: TRBV2

CDR3 protein: CASSLLGVNTEAFF
CDR3 DNA: TGTGCCAGCAGCTTATTAGGGGTTAACACTGAAGCTTTCTTT
clone size: -
J gene: TRBJ1-1
D gene: -
V gene: TRBV7-7

CDR3 protein: CAWEYRGTDTQYF
CDR3 DNA: TGTGCCTGGGAGTACAGGGGAACAGATACGCAGTATTTT
clone size: -
J gene: TRBJ2-3
D gene: TRBD1
V gene: TRBV30

CDR3 protein: CASRAGLALSYEQYF
CDR3 DNA: TGTGCCAGCAGGGCCGGACTAGCGCTCTCCTACGAGCAGTACTTC
clone size: -
J gene: TRBJ2-7
D gene: TRBD2
V gene: TRBV2

CDR3 protein: CASSRDVGVGGQPQHF
CDR3 DNA: TGTGCCAGCAGTCGGGACGTTGGGGTCGGGGGTCAGCCCCAGCATTTT
clone size: once
J gene: TRBJ1-5
D gene: -
V gene: TRBV2

CDR3 protein: CASSQGDRVNEQFF
CDR3 DNA: TGCGCCAGCAGCCAGGGGGACAGGGTCAATGAGCAGTTCTTC
clone size: -
J gene: TRBJ2-1
D gene: TRBD1
V gene: TRBV4-1

CDR3 protein: CSLLGGGTGSGEQFF
CDR3 DNA: TGCAGCCTTCTTGGTGGTGGGACAGGGAGTGGTGAGCAGTTCTTC
clone size: -
J gene: TRBJ2-1
D gene: TRBD1
V gene: TRBV29-1

CDR3 protein: CASSLTSGGSVTDTQYF
CDR3 DNA: TGTGCCAGCAGCTTAACTAGCGGGGGGTCCGTCACAGATACGCAGTATTTT
clone size: -
J gene: TRBJ2-3
D gene: TRBD2
V gene: TRBV7-2

CDR3 protein: CASSVGTGVYEQYF
CDR3 DNA: TGTGCCAGCAGCGTTGGGACTGGAGTATACGAGCAGTACTTC
clone size: -
J gene: TRBJ2-7
D gene: -
V gene: TRBV9

CDR3 protein: CASSLVRGFPGSYEQYF
CDR3 DNA: TGTGCCAGCAGCTTGGTACGGGGGTTTCCGGGTAGCTACGAGCAGTACTTC
clone size: -
J gene: TRBJ2-7
D gene: -
V gene: TRBV5-6

CDR3 protein: CSARRLEAFF
CDR3 DNA: TGCAGTGCTAGACGGCTGGAGGCTTTCTTT
clone size: once
J gene: TRBJ1-1
D gene: -
V gene: TRBV20-1

CDR3 protein: CASSEDRTYYEQYF
CDR3 DNA: TGTGCCAGCAGTGAAGATCGGACTTACTACGAGCAGTACTTC
clone size: once
J gene: TRBJ2-7
D gene: -
V gene: TRBV2

CDR3 protein: CASSFTGEREKLFF
CDR3 DNA: TGCGCCAGCAGCTTTACAGGGGAGCGTGAAAAACTGTTTTTT
clone size: -
J gene: TRBJ1-4
D gene: TRBD1
V gene: TRBV5-1

CDR3 protein: CASRIGGDTGELFF
CDR3 DNA: TGTGCCAGTAGGATAGGGGGGGACACCGGGGAGCTGTTTTTT
clone size: -
J gene: TRBJ2-2
D gene: -
V gene: TRBV19

CDR3 protein: CASSLGLAGDGTGELFF
CDR3 DNA: TGTGCCAGCAGCTTGGGACTAGCGGGGGATGGGACCGGGGAGCTGTTTTTT
clone size: once
J gene: TRBJ2-2
D gene: TRBD2
V gene: TRBV5-6

CDR3 protein: CASSPPGTGREDTQYF
CDR3 DNA: TGTGCCAGCTCACCACCGGGAACGGGAAGAGAAGATACGCAGTATTTT
clone size: -
J gene: TRBJ2-3
D gene: -
V gene: TRBV18

CDR3 protein: CASSEYHGGTGELFF
CDR3 DNA: TGTGCCAGCAGTGAATACCATGGCGGCACCGGGGAGCTGTTTTTT
clone size: -
J gene: TRBJ2-2
D gene: -
V gene: TRBV2

CDR3 protein: CAIRAVGRDQTYNEQFF
CDR3 DNA: TGTGCCATCAGAGCTGTCGGGAGGGACCAGACGTACAATGAGCAGTTCTTC
clone size: -
J gene: TRBJ2-1
D gene: TRBD2
V gene: TRBV10-3

CDR3 protein: CASGTGYTDTQYF
CDR3 DNA: TGTGCCAGCGGAACGGGGTACACAGATACGCAGTATTTT
clone size: -
J gene: TRBJ2-3
D gene: -
V gene: TRBV6-5

CDR3 protein: CASSLTSSYNSPLHF
CDR3 DNA: TGTGCCAGCAGCTTGACGAGCTCCTATAATTCACCCCTCCACTTT
clone size: -
J gene: TRBJ1-6
D gene: -
V gene: TRBV5-5

CDR3 protein: CASSSTISGNLEQFF
CDR3 DNA: TGTGCCAGCAGCTCTACCATAAGCGGGAACCTTGAGCAGTTCTTC
clone size: -
J gene: TRBJ2-1
D gene: TRBD2
V gene: TRBV7-9

CDR3 protein: CASSPGTPLGEKLFF
CDR3 DNA: TGTGCCAGCTCCCCCGGTACTCCCCTTGGTGAAAAACTGTTTTTT
clone size: once
J gene: TRBJ1-4
D gene: -
V gene: TRBV18

CDR3 protein: CASSIGEAPGELFF
CDR3 DNA: TGTGCCAGTAGTATCGGTGAGGCACCCGGGGAGCTGTTTTTT
clone size: -
J gene: TRBJ2-2
D gene: -
V gene: TRBV19

CDR3 protein: CASRGTANYGYTF
CDR3 DNA: TGTGCCAGTAGAGGGACTGCTAACTATGGCTACACCTTC
clone size: -
J gene: TRBJ1-2
D gene: -
V gene: TRBV19

CDR3 protein: CASSLGQGVNTGELFF
CDR3 DNA: TGTGCCAGCAGCTTAGGACAGGGCGTGAACACCGGGGAGCTGTTTTTT
clone size: -
J gene: TRBJ2-2
D gene: TRBD1
V gene: TRBV7-2

CDR3 protein: CASSELGGGLGGELFF
CDR3 DNA: TGTGCCAGCAGTGAACTGGGTGGAGGGTTGGGCGGGGAGCTGTTTTTT
clone size: -
J gene: TRBJ2-2
D gene: -
V gene: TRBV2

CDR3 protein: CASSEMAGFAFLNTEAFF
CDR3 DNA: TGTGCCAGCAGTGAAATGGCGGGGTTCGCGTTTTTGAACACTGAAGCTTTCTTT
clone size: once
J gene: TRBJ1-1
D gene: -
V gene: TRBV6-1

CDR3 protein: CASSTGQGLTYGYTF
CDR3 DNA: TGTGCCAGCAGCACAGGACAGGGCCTTACCTATGGCTACACCTTC
clone size: -
J gene: TRBJ1-2
D gene: -
V gene: TRBV21-1

CDR3 protein: CASSSTGFGPGPNEKLFF
CDR3 DNA: TGTGCCAGCAGCTCGACAGGGTTCGGACCGGGCCCCAATGAAAAACTGTTTTTT
clone size: -
J gene: TRBJ1-4
D gene: TRBD1
V gene: TRBV11-2

CDR3 protein: CASSYDRDPLYEQYF
CDR3 DNA: TGTGCCAGCAGTTACGACAGGGACCCACTTTACGAGCAGTACTTC
clone size: -
J gene: TRBJ2-7
D gene: TRBD1
V gene: TRBV6-5

CDR3 protein: CASSPRTSGDNEQFF
CDR3 DNA: TGTGCCAGCAGCCCCCGGACTAGCGGTGACAATGAGCAGTTCTTC
clone size: -
J gene: TRBJ2-1
D gene: -
V gene: TRBV12-1

CDR3 protein: CASTDRLQEQYF
CDR3 DNA: TGTGCCAGTACCGACAGACTCCAGGAGCAGTACTTC
clone size: -
J gene: TRBJ2-7
D gene: -
V gene: TRBV19

CDR3 protein: CASRITGSGNQPQHF
CDR3 DNA: TGTGCCAGTAGGATTACAGGGAGCGGCAATCAGCCCCAGCATTTT
clone size: few
J gene: TRBJ1-5
D gene: -
V gene: TRBV19

CDR3 protein: CASSEGTGGADEQFF
CDR3 DNA: TGTGCCAGCAGTGAAGGGACAGGGGGCGCGGATGAGCAGTTCTTC
clone size: -
J gene: TRBJ2-1
D gene: TRBD1
V gene: TRBV6-1

CDR3 protein: CSASIYGYTF
CDR3 DNA: TGCAGTGCTTCTATCTATGGCTACACCTTC
clone size: -
J gene: TRBJ1-2
D gene: -
V gene: TRBV20-1

CDR3 protein: CASRPEGFYGYTF
CDR3 DNA: TGTGCCAGCAGACCCGAGGGATTCTATGGCTACACCTTC
clone size: -
J gene: TRBJ1-2
D gene: -
V gene: TRBV6-5

CDR3 protein: CASSQGYSGVSYEQYF
CDR3 DNA: TGTGCCAGCAGCCAAGGTTACAGCGGGGTATCCTACGAGCAGTACTTC
clone size: -
J gene: TRBJ2-7
D gene: TRBD2
V gene: TRBV4-2

CDR3 protein: CASRGTGQAEAFF
CDR3 DNA: TGCGCCAGCAGGGGTACAGGGCAAGCTGAAGCTTTCTTT
clone size: -
J gene: TRBJ1-1
D gene: -
V gene: TRBV10-2

CDR3 protein: CASSDPGQTYNEQFF
CDR3 DNA: TGTGCCAGCAGTGACCCGGGACAAACCTACAATGAGCAGTTCTTC
clone size: -
J gene: TRBJ2-1
D gene: -
V gene: TRBV2

CDR3 protein: CASSPGGGRVGLFF
CDR3 DNA: TGTGCCAGCAGCCCGGGGGGGGGCAGGGTTGGGCTGTTTTTT
clone size: -
J gene: TRBJ1-4
D gene: -
V gene: TRBV7-8

CDR3 protein: CASSPLGQVNTEAFF
CDR3 DNA: TGTGCCAGCTCACCCTTAGGACAGGTGAACACTGAAGCTTTCTTT
clone size: -
J gene: TRBJ1-1
D gene: TRBD1
V gene: TRBV18

CDR3 protein: CASSLKKLAGGPRDTQYF
CDR3 DNA: TGTGCCAGCAGCTTGAAAAAGCTAGCGGGAGGGCCGAGGGATACGCAGTATTTT
clone size: once
J gene: TRBJ2-3
D gene: TRBD2
V gene: TRBV5-4

CDR3 protein: CASSRWTGSFRSTNEKLFF
CDR3 DNA: TGCGCCAGCAGCAGATGGACAGGGTCGTTCCGATCAACTAATGAAAAACTGTTTTTT
clone size: -
J gene: TRBJ1-4
D gene: TRBD1
V gene: TRBV5-1

CDR3 protein: CASSLRQNTEAFF
CDR3 DNA: TGTGCCAGCAGCCTCCGACAGAACACTGAAGCTTTCTTT
clone size: -
J gene: TRBJ1-1
D gene: -
V gene: TRBV7-9

CDR3 protein: CASEWGQRETQYF
CDR3 DNA: TGTGCCAGCGAATGGGGACAGAGAGAGACCCAGTACTTC
clone size: few
J gene: TRBJ2-5
D gene: TRBD1
V gene: TRBV6-1